The 11 T cell receptor beta chains given below trace back to one sample, sequenced in a study of blood T cell repertoires in COVID-19. Produced via immunoSEQ multiplex PCR; TCRdb's table is partial and in-frame only. Among over 120,000 clones listed, 86% were seen once. The specimen was PBMCs or T cells enriched from blood (not recorded which). The receptors stem from a man in his forties or fifties who had recovered from COVID-19.

This clone was observed a single time. The chain employs TRBV2 and TRBJ2-1; the match to TRBD2 covers 9 bases. The CDR3 is 19 residues long. Germline loops: CDR1 SNHLY, CDR2 FYNNEI. The junction had 23 bases not matched to a gene; V was cut back by 6 bases and J by 8 bases. CDR3 nucleotide sequence: TGTGCCAGCAGCGACGACCCAGCCCGAGCGGGAGGATTTGGGTATGAGCAGTTCTTC. Protein sequence: CASSDDPARAGGFGYEQFF.

This clone was observed once. The V and J genes are TRBV27 and TRBJ1-2; a possible D gene is TRBD1 (6 bases). Germline lookup yields CDR1 MNHEY and CDR2 SMNVEV (reference sequence). The germline V and J ends were trimmed by 6 bases and 4 bases, with 27 bases remaining between them. The CDR3 contains 18 residues. The CDR3 spells CASSRKNQPGGGAYGYTF. CDR3 DNA sequence: TGTGCCAGCAGCCGCAAAAACCAACCCGGGGGGGGCGCCTATGGCTACACCTTC.

The rearrangement links TRBV10-1 to TRBJ1-5; the D is unclear. The germline CDR1 and CDR2 sequences are WNHNN and SYGVQD (reference sequence). Trimming stripped 1 base from V and 5 bases from J, with 6 bases between. The CDR3 runs to 13 residues. Written as DNA, the CDR3 is TGCGCCAGCAGTGAGTGGGGAGATCAGCCCCAGCATTTT. Translating gives CASSEWGDQPQHF.

The chain joins TRBV5-8 to TRBJ1-1; the D gene is possibly TRBD1 (5 bases). V lost 1 base and J 6 bases, leaving 19 bases between the germline ends. The germline CDR1 and CDR2 sequences are SGHTS and YDEGEE. The CDR3 length is 16 residues. CDR3: CASSLWSGRVFAEAFF. Written as DNA, the CDR3 is TGTGCCAGCAGCTTGTGGTCGGGCAGGGTCTTTGCTGAAGCTTTCTTT.

The V and J genes are TRBV5-4 and TRBJ2-5; possible D gene TRBD2, 6 bases. The CDR3 consists of 15 residues. Germline V gene sequence: CDR1 SGHNT, CDR2 YYREEE (reference sequence). V was shortened by 2 bases and J by 2 bases, with 13 bases between the two germline ends. The CDR3 spells CASSFRGSGQETQYF. CDR3 nucleotides: TGTGCCAGCAGCTTCCGAGGAAGCGGGCAAGAGACCCAGTACTTC.

The chain employs TRBV18 and TRBJ2-5; 8 nucleotides align to TRBD2. The CDR3 runs 16 residues. CDR1 KGHSH and CDR2 LQKENI come from the germline V gene. Trimming took 6 bases from V and 4 from J; bases not matched to a gene: 13. CDR3 nucleotides: TGTGCCAGCTCCCTGCGGGGGGCCGATTTGGGAGAGACCCAGTACTTC. Protein: CASSLRGADLGETQYF.

The V and J genes are TRBV5-4 and TRBJ2-5; 7 bases map to TRBD1. Per germline, CDR1 SGHNT and CDR2 YYREEE (reference sequence). With V trimmed by 4 bases and J by 2 bases, 2 bases remained unmatched. The CDR3 loop spans 13 amino acids. In nucleotides, the CDR3 is TGTGCCAGCAGCCTGGACAGGCAAGAGACCCAGTACTTC. This gives the protein CASSLDRQETQYF. Full variable domain (remainder filled in from reference TRBV5-4 and TRBJ2-5): ETGVTQSPTHLIKTRGQQVTLRCSSQSGHNTVSWYQQALGQGPQFIFQYYREEENGRGNFPPRFSGLQFPNYSSELNVNALELDDSALYLCASSLDRQETQYFGPGTRLLVL.

The V gene is TRBV6-2 or TRBV6-3, the J gene TRBJ2-3; maybe TRBD2 (6 bases). V was pared by 5 bases and J by 10 bases, with 13 bases between. The CDR3 has 12 amino acids. Germline V lookup: CDR1 MNHEY, CDR2 SVGEGT. CDR3 region: CASSATSPAQYF. The CDR3 DNA reads TGTGCCAGCAGTGCAACTAGCCCTGCGCAGTATTTT.

The chain joins TRBV5-1 to TRBJ2-7, with TRBD2 matching over 10 bases. V gave up 4 bases and J gave up 2 bases; unmatched junction bases: 6. The CDR3 loop spans 15 amino acids. The germline gives CDR1 SGHRS, CDR2 YFSETQ. CDR3 DNA sequence: TGCGCCAGCAGCACAGGACTAGCGGTAACCTACGAGCAGTACTTC. Protein product: CASSTGLAVTYEQYF.

This rearrangement joins TRBV7-9 to TRBJ1-2; the match to TRBD1 covers 10 bases. The ends lost 1 base at V and 6 bases at J; junction bases unmatched: 5. This CDR3 region has 15 residues. Germline values: CDR1 SEHNR, CDR2 FQNEAQ (reference sequence). CDR3 residues: CASSLVGQGRDGYTF. Written as DNA, the CDR3 is TGTGCCAGCAGCTTAGTGGGACAGGGGAGGGATGGCTACACCTTC.

The gene calls are TRBV7-8 and TRBJ2-1; 8 positions match TRBD2. The CDR3 has 15 amino acids. Germline CDR1 is SGHVS and CDR2 is FQNEAQ. Trimming at V came to 3 bases and at J to 4 bases, leaving 5 bases not matched to a gene. CDR3 bases: TGTGCCAGCAGCTTTCCCCTAGCGGGTTACAATGAGCAGTTCTTC. It yields the protein CASSFPLAGYNEQFF.